This is a list of T cell receptor beta chains from one sample in a study of Ad26.COV2.S vaccination and SARS-CoV-2 variants. This table comes from immunoSEQ multiplex PCR, and its TCRdb copy is limited to in-frame clones, with some not included. The table records hundreds of thousands of clones, roughly 90% of them present only once. The sequencing here drew on peripheral blood, taken in a trial of Ad26.COV2.S vaccine versus placebo. Receptors were obtained from a person aged 18-65 years who received the Ad26.COV2.S COVID-19 vaccine or a placebo. CDR3s include the opening cysteine and the closing phenylalanine or tryptophan. The D gene is left open where the match is weak. Not every row has a clone size; where given, it reads once, few, many or a size class.

>-|-|14|TRBJ1-2|TRBV7-2
TGTGCCAGCAGCCCTCGGGAAGGGCACTATGGCTACACCTTC
CASSPREGHYGYTF
>-|-|17|TRBJ1-2|TRBV4-2
TGTGCCAGCAGCCAAAATTATGTCGACGGCGGCGTTCGGGGCTACACCTTC
CASSQNYVDGGVRGYTF
>-|-|14|TRBJ1-6|TRBV4-2
TGTGCCAGCAGCCCAGCCGCTGCCGGTTCACCCCTCCACTTT
CASSPAAAGSPLHF
>-|-|13|TRBJ1-2|TRBV7-9
TGTGCCAGCAGCGGACAGATGCCCTATGGCTACACCTTC
CASSGQMPYGYTF
>few|-|12|TRBJ2-2|TRBV4-2
TGTGCCAGCACCAGGGCGGCCGGGGAGCTGTTTTTT
CASTRAAGELFF
>-|TRBD2|15|TRBJ2-2|TRBV24-1
TGTGCCACCAGTGATCGGGGGGAGAACACCGGGGAGCTGTTTTTT
CATSDRGENTGELFF
>-|-|15|TRBJ1-1|TRBV11-2
TGTGCCAGCAGCTTAGAGGGGAGAGGCGGCACTGAAGCTTTCTTT
CASSLEGRGGTEAFF
>-|-|12|TRBJ1-2|TRBV6-6
TGTGCCAGCAGAACGGGGGGACATGGCTACACCTTC
CASRTGGHGYTF
>-|-|14|TRBJ2-7|TRBV13
TGTGCCAGCTCCCCTGGTTACCCCGGCAACGAGCAGTACTTC
CASSPGYPGNEQYF
>many|TRBD1|15|TRBJ1-5|TRBV19
TGTGCCAGTAGTAGAGCCGGGACAGGGGGGCGGCCCCAGCATTTT
CASSRAGTGGRPQHF
>-|-|14|TRBJ1-1|TRBV6-5
TGTGCCAGCAGAGCCACCATGGAGAACACTGAAGCTTTCTTT
CASRATMENTEAFF
>-|TRBD2|15|TRBJ2-7|TRBV20-1
TGCAGTGCTAGTTCGGGGGGGCGCGGGACCTACGAGCAGTACTTC
CSASSGGRGTYEQYF
>-|-|15|TRBJ2-1|TRBV10-1
TGCGCCAGCACTCCACAATCGGGGATCTACAATGAGCAGTTCTTC
CASTPQSGIYNEQFF
>-|-|15|TRBJ2-1|TRBV9
TGTGCCAGCAGCACGGGACTCTATTCCTACAATGAGCAGTTCTTC
CASSTGLYSYNEQFF
>-|TRBD1|15|TRBJ2-2|TRBV28
TGTGCCAGCAGATCGGGACAGGGATACACCGGGGAGCTGTTTTTT
CASRSGQGYTGELFF
>-|-|14|TRBJ1-4|TRBV3-1/TRBV3-2
TGTGCCAGCAGAAAAAGGGACTCGAATGAAAAACTGTTTTTT
CASRKRDSNEKLFF
>-|-|11|TRBJ1-2|TRBV5-6
TGTGCCAGCAGCGCCGGGACCCAAGACCTCTTC
CASSAGTQDLF
>-|-|15|TRBJ2-1|TRBV7-2
TGTGCCAGCAGCTTAGAGGGCGGGTGGACCAATGAGCAGTTCTTC
CASSLEGGWTNEQFF
>-|-|14|TRBJ1-6|TRBV6-5
TGTGCCAGCAGCGGAACAGGGACGAGTTCACCCCTCCACTTT
CASSGTGTSSPLHF
>-|-|13|TRBJ1-2|TRBV28
TGTGCCAGCAGTTATGGTCATGACTATGGCTACACCTTC
CASSYGHDYGYTF
>-|-|13|TRBJ2-5|TRBV5-1
TGCGCCAGCAGCTCGGACCTTCCTGAGACCCAGTACTTC
CASSSDLPETQYF
>-|TRBD2|17|TRBJ2-1|TRBV6-2/TRBV6-3
TGTGCCAGCAGTTACTCGATCTTGGGGGGGCTAGCGGGAGTTGAGTTCTTC
CASSYSILGGLAGVEFF
>-|-|14|TRBJ1-2|TRBV7-3
TGTGCCAGCAGGTCTGGAGGGAACGCTTATGGCTACACCTTC
CASRSGGNAYGYTF
>-|-|12|TRBJ2-7|TRBV19
TGTGCCAGTAGTGAGGGTTCCTACGAGCAGTACTTC
CASSEGSYEQYF
>-|-|15|TRBJ2-6|TRBV28
TGTGCCAGCAGTTTAGGGGGGTCTGGGGCCAACGTCCTGACTTTC
CASSLGGSGANVLTF
>-|TRBD1|20|TRBJ2-7|TRBV5-1
TGCGCCAGCAGCTCCGATAGGCCGGGACAGGGGGCAAGTGGCAAAAACGAGCAGTACTTC
CASSSDRPGQGASGKNEQYF
>-|TRBD1|16|TRBJ1-2|TRBV19
TGTGCCAGTAGTATGGGGACAGGCGACCTCGGCTATGGCTACACCTTC
CASSMGTGDLGYGYTF
>-|TRBD1|14|TRBJ1-6|TRBV3-1/TRBV3-2
TGTGCCAGCAGCCAAGGCGACAGGGAGGCACCCCTCCACTTT
CASSQGDREAPLHF
>few|TRBD1|15|TRBJ2-7|TRBV5-1
TGCGCCAGCAGCTTTTCTCCAGGGGGATCCTACGAGCAGTACTTC
CASSFSPGGSYEQYF
>-|-|17|TRBJ1-5|TRBV4-3
TGCGCCAGCAGCCAAGATAGGGGCAGGGCGGGCAATCAGCCCCAGCATTTT
CASSQDRGRAGNQPQHF
>-|-|17|TRBJ2-1|TRBV5-1
TGCGCCAGCCACCCGTACCAGGTCCGGGAGCTTTACAATGAGCAGTTCTTC
CASHPYQVRELYNEQFF
>-|TRBD1|14|TRBJ1-5|TRBV2
TGTGCCAGCAGCGACCGGGACAGCTATCAGCCCCAGCATTTT
CASSDRDSYQPQHF
>-|-|14|TRBJ1-2|TRBV18
TGTGCCAGCTCACCACGGAGAACTAACTATGGCTACACCTTC
CASSPRRTNYGYTF
>-|-|15|TRBJ2-3|TRBV4-2
TGTGCCAGCAGCCGCGATGCCGGGAGCACAGATACGCAGTATTTT
CASSRDAGSTDTQYF
>-|TRBD2|15|TRBJ2-1|TRBV28
TGTGCCAGCAGTACCGCGGGGGGGTCCTACAATGAGCAGTTCTTC
CASSTAGGSYNEQFF
>few|-|14|TRBJ2-4|TRBV6-5
TGTGCCGTCCTAGGACCAGAGGCCAAAAACATTCAGTACTTC
CAVLGPEAKNIQYF
>-|-|10|TRBJ2-1|TRBV29-1
TGCAGCGTGGGGACCCGAGAGCAGTTCTTC
CSVGTREQFF
>-|-|14|TRBJ1-4|TRBV28
TGTGCCAGCTGGACGCGGCCCCCTAATGAAAAACTGTTTTTT
CASWTRPPNEKLFF
>once|-|14|TRBJ1-4|TRBV6-5
TGTGCCAGCAGTTACTTAGGTTCTAATGAAAAACTGTTTTTT
CASSYLGSNEKLFF